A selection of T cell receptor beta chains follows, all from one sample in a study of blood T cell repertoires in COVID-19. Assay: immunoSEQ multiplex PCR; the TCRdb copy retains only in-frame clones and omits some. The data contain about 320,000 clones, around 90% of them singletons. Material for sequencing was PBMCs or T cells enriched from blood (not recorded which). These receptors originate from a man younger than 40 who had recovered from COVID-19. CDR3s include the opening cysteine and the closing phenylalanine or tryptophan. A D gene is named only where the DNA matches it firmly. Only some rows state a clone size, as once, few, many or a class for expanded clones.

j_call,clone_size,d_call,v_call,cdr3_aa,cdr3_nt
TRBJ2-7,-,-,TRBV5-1,CASSLGGASFYEQYF,TGCGCCAGCAGCTTGGGGGGCGCCTCCTTTTACGAGCAGTACTTC
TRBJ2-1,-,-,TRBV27,CASSARGSYNEQFF,TGTGCCAGCAGTGCCCGGGGCTCCTACAATGAGCAGTTCTTC
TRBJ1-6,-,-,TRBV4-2,CASSQDRGSYNSPLHF,TGTGCCAGCAGCCAAGATCGGGGTTCTTATAATTCACCCCTCCACTTT
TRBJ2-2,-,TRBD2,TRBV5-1,CASREAGADTGELFF,TGCGCCAGCAGGGAAGCGGGGGCGGACACCGGGGAGCTGTTTTTT
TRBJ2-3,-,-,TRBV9,CASSVGRSAYTDTQYF,TGTGCCAGCAGCGTAGGTCGGAGCGCCTACACAGATACGCAGTATTTT
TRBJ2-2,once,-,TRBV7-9,CASSPKRTGELFF,TGTGCCAGCAGCCCTAAGCGGACCGGGGAGCTGTTTTTT
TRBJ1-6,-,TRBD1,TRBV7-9,CASSPSGQGRSPLHF,TGTGCCAGCAGCCCTTCCGGACAGGGACGATCACCCCTCCACTTT
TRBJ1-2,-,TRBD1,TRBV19,CASSIRDREIRNYGYTF,TGTGCCAGTAGTATCCGGGACAGGGAGATTCGAAACTATGGCTACACCTTC
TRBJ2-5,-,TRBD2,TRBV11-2,CASSPTSGGQETQYF,TGTGCCAGCAGCCCGACTAGCGGGGGCCAAGAGACCCAGTACTTC
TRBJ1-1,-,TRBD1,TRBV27,CASKMDRVWGNTEAFF,TGTGCCAGCAAGATGGACAGGGTTTGGGGAAACACTGAAGCTTTCTTT
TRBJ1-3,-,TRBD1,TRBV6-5,CATQRGQGTGNTIYF,TGTGCCACCCAGAGGGGACAGGGTACCGGAAACACCATATATTTT
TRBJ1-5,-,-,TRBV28,CASESDTRTHF,TGTGCCAGTGAGTCGGACACCCGTACACATTTT
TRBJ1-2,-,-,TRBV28,CASSSRDLAYGYTF,TGTGCCAGCAGTTCCCGGGACTTAGCTTATGGCTACACCTTC
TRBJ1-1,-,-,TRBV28,CASSPYSLRNTEAFF,TGTGCCAGCAGTCCCTACAGCTTAAGGAACACTGAAGCTTTCTTT
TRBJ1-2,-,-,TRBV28,CASSLIVTGYGYTF,TGTGCCAGCAGTTTAATAGTGACGGGCTATGGCTACACCTTC
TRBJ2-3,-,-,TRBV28,CASSLGLPSTPQYF,TGTGCCAGCAGTTTAGGCCTGCCTAGCACCCCGCAGTATTTT
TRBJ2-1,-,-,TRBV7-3,CASSPGGALYNEQFF,TGTGCCAGCAGCCCTGGTGGTGCGCTCTACAATGAGCAGTTCTTC
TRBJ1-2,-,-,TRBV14,CASSAGFGYTF,TGTGCCAGCAGTGCAGGGTTCGGCTACACCTTC
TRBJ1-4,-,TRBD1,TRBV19,CASSMGQGDEKLFF,TGTGCCAGTAGTATGGGACAGGGGGATGAAAAACTGTTTTTT
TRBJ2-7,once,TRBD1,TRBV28,CASTKPSGQGAYEQYF,TGTGCCAGCACCAAACCTTCCGGACAGGGGGCGTACGAGCAGTACTTC
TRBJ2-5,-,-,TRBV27,CASSFAGIQETQYF,TGTGCCAGCAGTTTCGCAGGGATCCAAGAGACCCAGTACTTC
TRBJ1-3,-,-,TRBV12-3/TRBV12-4,CASSWDRQVHF,TGTGCCAGCAGTTGGGATCGACAGGTCCACTTT
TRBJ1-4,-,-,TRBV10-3,CAISEIFSGPNEKLFF,TGTGCCATCAGTGAGATTTTTTCAGGGCCTAATGAAAAACTGTTTTTT
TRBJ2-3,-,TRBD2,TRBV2,CASSDGTSYSTDTQYF,TGTGCCAGCAGTGATGGGACTAGCTATAGCACAGATACGCAGTATTTT
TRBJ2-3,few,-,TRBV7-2,CASRGQPGSDTQYF,TGTGCCAGCCGCGGACAACCTGGATCAGATACGCAGTATTTT
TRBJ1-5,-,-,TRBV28,CASSLSRQSSIQPQHF,TGTGCCAGCAGTTTATCGCGACAGTCCAGTATCCAGCCCCAGCATTTT
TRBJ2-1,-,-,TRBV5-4,CASSLDNNEQFF,TGTGCCAGCAGCTTGGATAACAATGAGCAGTTCTTC
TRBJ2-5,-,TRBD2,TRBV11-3,CASSLDPAGGLETQYF,TGTGCCAGCAGCTTAGATCCAGCGGGGGGGCTTGAGACCCAGTACTTC
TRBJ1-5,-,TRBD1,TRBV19,CASSIDRDRGTSVHQPQHF,TGTGCCAGTAGTATAGATCGGGACAGGGGAACAAGTGTCCATCAGCCCCAGCATTTT
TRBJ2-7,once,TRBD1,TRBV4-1,CASSHRDRDSYEQYF,TGCGCCAGCAGCCACCGGGACAGGGACTCCTACGAGCAGTACTTC
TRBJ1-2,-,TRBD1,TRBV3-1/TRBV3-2,CASSQGGGHGYTF,TGTGCCAGCAGCCAAGGAGGGGGCCATGGCTACACCTTC
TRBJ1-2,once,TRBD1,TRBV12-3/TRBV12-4,CASRTGVNGYTF,TGTGCCAGCAGGACAGGGGTGAACGGCTACACCTTC
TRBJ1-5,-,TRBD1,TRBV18,CASCRQGSNQPQHF,TGTGCCAGCTGCAGACAGGGTAGCAATCAGCCCCAGCATTTT
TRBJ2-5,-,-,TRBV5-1,CASRTGHSQETQYF,TGCGCCAGCAGGACCGGACATTCTCAGGAGACCCAGTACTTC
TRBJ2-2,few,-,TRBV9,CASSANQRGGELFF,TGTGCCAGCAGCGCTAACCAACGGGGCGGGGAGCTGTTTTTT
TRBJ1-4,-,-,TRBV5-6,CASSLVWEEEKLFF,TGTGCCAGCAGCTTGGTTTGGGAGGAGGAAAAACTGTTTTTT
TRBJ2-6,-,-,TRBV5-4,CASSRSGGAGANVLTF,TGTGCCAGCAGCCGCTCGGGGGGCGCTGGGGCCAACGTCCTGACTTTC
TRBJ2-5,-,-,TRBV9,CASSVGTDQETQYF,TGTGCCAGCAGCGTAGGTACAGATCAAGAGACCCAGTACTTC
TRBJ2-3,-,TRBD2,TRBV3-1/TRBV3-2,CASSPFTSGSSDTQYF,TGTGCCAGCAGCCCGTTTACTAGCGGGTCGTCAGATACGCAGTATTTT
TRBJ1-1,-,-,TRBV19,CASNTRDEPLGVQAFF,TGTGCCAGTAATACCCGAGACGAACCTCTGGGCGTGCAAGCTTTCTTT
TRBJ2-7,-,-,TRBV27,CASSLSPRGTQYF,TGTGCCAGCAGTTTATCCCCGCGGGGAACGCAGTACTTC
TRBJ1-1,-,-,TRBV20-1,CSEDRYTEAFF,TGCAGTGAGGACAGATACACTGAAGCTTTCTTT
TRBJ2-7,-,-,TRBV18,CASSPDMGGQYF,TGTGCCAGCTCACCAGACATGGGGGGACAGTACTTC
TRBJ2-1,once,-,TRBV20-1,CSASGEIEQFF,TGCAGTGCTAGCGGAGAAATAGAGCAGTTCTTC
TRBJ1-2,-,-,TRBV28,CASSSPGLYGYTF,TGTGCCAGCAGTTCTCCAGGGCTCTATGGCTACACCTTC
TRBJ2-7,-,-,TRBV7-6,CASSLTPGSYEQYF,TGTGCCAGCAGCTTAACTCCGGGCTCCTACGAGCAGTACTTC
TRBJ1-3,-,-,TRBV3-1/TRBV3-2,CASSQDRGDTIYF,TGTGCCAGCAGCCAAGATCGGGGGGACACCATATATTTT
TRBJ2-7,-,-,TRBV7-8,CASSLSRADEQYF,TGTGCCAGCAGCTTATCGAGGGCGGACGAGCAGTACTTC
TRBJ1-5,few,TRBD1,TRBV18,CASSTGASQPQHF,TGTGCCAGTTCGACAGGGGCTAGTCAGCCCCAGCATTTT
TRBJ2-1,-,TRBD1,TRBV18,CASSQGQGAWGEQFF,TGTGCCAGCTCACAGGGACAGGGCGCGTGGGGTGAGCAGTTCTTC
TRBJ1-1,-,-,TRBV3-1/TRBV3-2,CASSLSYAGDTEAFF,TGTGCCAGCAGCCTCTCTTATGCAGGGGACACTGAAGCTTTCTTT
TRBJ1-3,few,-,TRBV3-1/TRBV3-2,CASSSRGNTIYF,TGTGCCAGCAGCTCCCGTGGAAACACCATATATTTT
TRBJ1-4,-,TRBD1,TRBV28,CASSFSTGLNEKLFF,TGTGCCAGCAGTTTTTCGACAGGGCTTAATGAAAAACTGTTTTTT